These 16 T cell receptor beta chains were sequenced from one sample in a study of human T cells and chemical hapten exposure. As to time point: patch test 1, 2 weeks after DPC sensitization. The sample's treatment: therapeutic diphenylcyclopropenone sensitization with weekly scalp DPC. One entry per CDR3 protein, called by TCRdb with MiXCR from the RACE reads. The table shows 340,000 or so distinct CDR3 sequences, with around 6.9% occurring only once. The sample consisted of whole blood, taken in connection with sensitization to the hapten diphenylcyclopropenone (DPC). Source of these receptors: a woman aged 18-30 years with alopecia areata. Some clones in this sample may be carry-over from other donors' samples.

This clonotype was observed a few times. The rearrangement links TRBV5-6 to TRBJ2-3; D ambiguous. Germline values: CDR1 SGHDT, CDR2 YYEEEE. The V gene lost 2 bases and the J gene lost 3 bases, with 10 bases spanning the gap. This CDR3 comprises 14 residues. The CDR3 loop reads CASSFQGFTDTQYF. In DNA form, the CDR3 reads TGTGCCAGCAGCTTTCAAGGGTTTACAGATACGCAGTATTTT.

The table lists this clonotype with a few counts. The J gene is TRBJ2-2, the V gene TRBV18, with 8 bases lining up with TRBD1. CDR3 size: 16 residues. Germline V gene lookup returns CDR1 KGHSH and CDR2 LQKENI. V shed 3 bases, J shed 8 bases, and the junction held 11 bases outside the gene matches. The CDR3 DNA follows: TGTGCCAGCTCACCCGCGGGACAGGCTGGATCTGGGGAGCTGTTTTTT. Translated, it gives CASSPAGQAGSGELFF.

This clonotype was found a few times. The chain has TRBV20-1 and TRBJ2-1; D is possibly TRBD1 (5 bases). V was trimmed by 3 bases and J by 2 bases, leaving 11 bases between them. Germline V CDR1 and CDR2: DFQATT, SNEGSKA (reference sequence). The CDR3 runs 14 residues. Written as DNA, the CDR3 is TGCAGTGCTAGGGGCAGGGTGACCTACAATGAGCAGTTCTTC. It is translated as CSARGRVTYNEQFF.

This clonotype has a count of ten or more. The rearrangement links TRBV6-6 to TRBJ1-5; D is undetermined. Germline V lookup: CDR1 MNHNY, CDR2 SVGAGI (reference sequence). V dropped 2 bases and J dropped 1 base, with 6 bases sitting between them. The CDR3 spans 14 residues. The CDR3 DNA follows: TGTGCCAGCAGTTACCGGACGAGCAATCAGCCCCAGCATTTT. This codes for CASSYRTSNQPQHF.

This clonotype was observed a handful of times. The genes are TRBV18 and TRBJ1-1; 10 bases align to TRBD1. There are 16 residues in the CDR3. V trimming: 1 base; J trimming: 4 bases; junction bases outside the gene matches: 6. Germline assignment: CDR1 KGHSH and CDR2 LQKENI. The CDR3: CASSPRTGGSSTEAFF. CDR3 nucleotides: TGTGCCAGCTCACCACGGACAGGGGGAAGTAGCACTGAAGCTTTCTTT.

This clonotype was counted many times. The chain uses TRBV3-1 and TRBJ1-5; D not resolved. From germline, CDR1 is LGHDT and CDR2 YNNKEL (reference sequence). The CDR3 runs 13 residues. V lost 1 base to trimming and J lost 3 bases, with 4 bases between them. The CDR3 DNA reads TGTGCCAGCAGCCAAGGAGCCAATCAGCCCCAGCATTTT. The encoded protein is CASSQGANQPQHF.

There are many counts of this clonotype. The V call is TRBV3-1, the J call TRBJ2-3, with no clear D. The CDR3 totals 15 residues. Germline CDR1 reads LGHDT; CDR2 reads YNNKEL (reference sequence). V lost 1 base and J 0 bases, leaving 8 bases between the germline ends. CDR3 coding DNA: TGTGCCAGCAGCCAAGGCCTAGATAGCACAGATACGCAGTATTTT. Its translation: CASSQGLDSTDTQYF.

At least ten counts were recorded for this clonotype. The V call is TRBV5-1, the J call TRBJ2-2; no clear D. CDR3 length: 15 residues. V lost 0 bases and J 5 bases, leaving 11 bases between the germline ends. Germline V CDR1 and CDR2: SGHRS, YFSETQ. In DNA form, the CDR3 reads TGCGCCAGCAGCTTGGCCCTGGGCTGGACCGGGGAGCTGTTTTTT. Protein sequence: CASSLALGWTGELFF.

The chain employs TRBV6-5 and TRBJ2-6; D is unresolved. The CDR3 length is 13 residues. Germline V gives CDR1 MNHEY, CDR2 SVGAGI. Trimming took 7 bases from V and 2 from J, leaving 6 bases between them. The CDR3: CASNRAGANVLTF. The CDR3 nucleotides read TGTGCCAGCAACCGGGCTGGGGCCAACGTCCTGACTTTC.

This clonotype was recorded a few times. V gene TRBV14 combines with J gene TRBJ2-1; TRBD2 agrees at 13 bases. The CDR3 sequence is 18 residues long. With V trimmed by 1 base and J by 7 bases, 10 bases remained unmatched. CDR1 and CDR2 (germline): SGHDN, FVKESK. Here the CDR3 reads CASSQVRLLAGGLNEQFF. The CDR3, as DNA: TGTGCCAGCAGCCAAGTTCGGCTACTAGCGGGGGGGCTTAATGAGCAGTTCTTC.

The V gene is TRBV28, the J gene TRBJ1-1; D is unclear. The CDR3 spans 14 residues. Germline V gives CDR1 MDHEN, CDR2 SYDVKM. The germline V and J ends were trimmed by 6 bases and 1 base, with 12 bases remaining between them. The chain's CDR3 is CASRPLGKNTEAFF. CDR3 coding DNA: TGTGCCAGCAGGCCCCTCGGAAAGAACACTGAAGCTTTCTTT.

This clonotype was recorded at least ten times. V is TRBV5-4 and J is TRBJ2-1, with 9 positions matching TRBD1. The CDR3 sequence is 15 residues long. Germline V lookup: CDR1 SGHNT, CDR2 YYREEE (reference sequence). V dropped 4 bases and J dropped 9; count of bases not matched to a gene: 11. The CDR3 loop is CASSIPGTGQVEQFF. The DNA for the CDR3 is TGTGCCAGCAGCATCCCCGGGACAGGGCAGGTTGAGCAGTTCTTC.

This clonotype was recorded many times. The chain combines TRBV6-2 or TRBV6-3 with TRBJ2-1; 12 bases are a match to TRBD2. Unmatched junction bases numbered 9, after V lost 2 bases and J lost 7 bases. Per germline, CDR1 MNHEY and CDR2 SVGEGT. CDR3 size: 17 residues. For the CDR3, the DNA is TGTGCCAGCAGTTACGACCCCCTAGCGGGGGGGCGAAATGAGCAGTTCTTC. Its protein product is CASSYDPLAGGRNEQFF.

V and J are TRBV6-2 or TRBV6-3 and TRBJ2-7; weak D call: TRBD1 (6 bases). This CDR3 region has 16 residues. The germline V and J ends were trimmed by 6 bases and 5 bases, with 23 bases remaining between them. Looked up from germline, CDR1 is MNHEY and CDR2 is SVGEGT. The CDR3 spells CASRRPVYRVPNEQYF. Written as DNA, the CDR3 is TGTGCCAGCAGGCGGCCCGTCTACAGGGTCCCAAACGAGCAGTACTTC.

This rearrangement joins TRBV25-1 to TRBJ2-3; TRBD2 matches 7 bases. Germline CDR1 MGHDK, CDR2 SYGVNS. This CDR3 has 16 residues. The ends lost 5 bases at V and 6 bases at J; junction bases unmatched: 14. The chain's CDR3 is CASSFYPGGVADTQYF. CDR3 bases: TGTGCCAGCAGTTTTTATCCGGGGGGTGTCGCGGATACGCAGTATTTT.

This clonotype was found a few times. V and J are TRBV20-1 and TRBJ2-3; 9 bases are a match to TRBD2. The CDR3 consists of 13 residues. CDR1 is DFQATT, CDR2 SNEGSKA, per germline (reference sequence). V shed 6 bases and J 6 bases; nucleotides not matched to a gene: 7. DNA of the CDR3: TGCAGTGCCCCGAGCGGGGGGCGGGATACGCAGTATTTT. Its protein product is CSAPSGGRDTQYF.